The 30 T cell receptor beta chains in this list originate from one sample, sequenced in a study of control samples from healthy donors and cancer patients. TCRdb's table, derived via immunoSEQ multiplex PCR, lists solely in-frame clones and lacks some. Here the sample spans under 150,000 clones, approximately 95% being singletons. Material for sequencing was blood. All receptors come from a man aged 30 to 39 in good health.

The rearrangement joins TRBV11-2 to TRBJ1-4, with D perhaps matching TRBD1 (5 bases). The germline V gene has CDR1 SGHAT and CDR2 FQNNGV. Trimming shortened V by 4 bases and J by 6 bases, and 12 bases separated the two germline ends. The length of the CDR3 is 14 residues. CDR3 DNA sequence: TGTGCCAGCAGCTCAGCCCGGGGCTATGAAAAACTGTTTTTT. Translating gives CASSSARGYEKLFF.

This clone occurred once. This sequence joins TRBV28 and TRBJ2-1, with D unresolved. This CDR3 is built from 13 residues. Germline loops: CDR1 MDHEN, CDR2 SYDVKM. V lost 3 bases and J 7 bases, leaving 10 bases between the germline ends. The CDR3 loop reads CASSFPATNEQFF. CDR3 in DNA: TGTGCCAGCAGTTTTCCCGCCACAAATGAGCAGTTCTTC.

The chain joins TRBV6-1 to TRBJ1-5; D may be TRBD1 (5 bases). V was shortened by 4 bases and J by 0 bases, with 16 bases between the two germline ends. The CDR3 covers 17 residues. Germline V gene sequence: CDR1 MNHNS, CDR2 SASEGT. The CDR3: CASSAAGRRYSNQPQHF. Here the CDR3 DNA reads TGTGCCAGCAGTGCAGCGGGACGGAGGTATAGCAATCAGCCCCAGCATTTT.

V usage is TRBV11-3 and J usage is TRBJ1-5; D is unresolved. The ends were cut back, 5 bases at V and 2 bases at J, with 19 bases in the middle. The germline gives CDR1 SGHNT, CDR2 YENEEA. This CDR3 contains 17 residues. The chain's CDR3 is CASSPYATPWGNQPQHF. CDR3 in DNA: TGTGCCAGCAGCCCTTACGCCACACCCTGGGGCAATCAGCCCCAGCATTTT.

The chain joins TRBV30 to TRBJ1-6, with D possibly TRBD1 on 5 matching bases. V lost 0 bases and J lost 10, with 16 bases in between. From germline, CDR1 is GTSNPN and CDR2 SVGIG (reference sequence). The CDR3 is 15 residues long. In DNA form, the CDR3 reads TGTGCCTGGAGTGTAATGGGACGGGTAGGCTCACCCCTCCACTTT. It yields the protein CAWSVMGRVGSPLHF.

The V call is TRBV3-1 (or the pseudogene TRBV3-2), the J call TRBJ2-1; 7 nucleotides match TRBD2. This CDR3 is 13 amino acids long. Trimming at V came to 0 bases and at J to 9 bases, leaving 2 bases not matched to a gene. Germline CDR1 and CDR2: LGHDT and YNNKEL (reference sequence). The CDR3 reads CASSQEGGIEQFF. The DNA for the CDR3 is TGTGCCAGCAGCCAAGAGGGAGGGATTGAGCAGTTCTTC.

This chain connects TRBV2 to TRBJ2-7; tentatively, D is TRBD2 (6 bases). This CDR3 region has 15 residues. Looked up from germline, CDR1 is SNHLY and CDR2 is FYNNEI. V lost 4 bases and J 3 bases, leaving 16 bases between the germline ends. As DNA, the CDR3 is TGTGCCAGCAGTGTTGGGCGGGGTTCGGTCTACGAGCAGTACTTC. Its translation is CASSVGRGSVYEQYF.

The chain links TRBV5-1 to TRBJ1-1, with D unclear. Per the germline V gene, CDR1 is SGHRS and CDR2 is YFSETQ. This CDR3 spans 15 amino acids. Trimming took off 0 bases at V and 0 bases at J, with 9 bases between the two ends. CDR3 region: CASSLGRAMNTEAFF. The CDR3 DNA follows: TGCGCCAGCAGCTTGGGGCGGGCCATGAACACTGAAGCTTTCTTT. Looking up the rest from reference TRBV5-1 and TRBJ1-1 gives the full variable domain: KAGVTQTPRYLIKTRGQQVTLSCSPISGHRSVSWYQQTPGQGLQFLFEYFSETQRNKGNFPGRFSGRQFSNSRSEMNVSTLELGDSALYLCASSLGRAMNTEAFFGQGTRLTVV.

The CDR3 region has the DNA TGTGCCAGCAGCTTTGGCGGCTACACCTTC. Translating it yields CASSFGGYTF. The chain couples TRBV11-2 to TRBJ1-2, with D unresolved. The V end was cut by 3 bases, the J end by 8 bases, with 4 bases between. The CDR3 length is 10 residues. Germline CDR1 and CDR2: SGHAT and FQNNGV.

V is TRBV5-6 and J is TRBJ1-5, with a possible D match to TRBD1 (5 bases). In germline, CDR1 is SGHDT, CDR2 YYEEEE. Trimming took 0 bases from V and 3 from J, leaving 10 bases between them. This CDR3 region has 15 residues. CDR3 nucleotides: TGTGCCAGCAGCTTGGTTGGGGCCGCCAATCAGCCCCAGCATTTT. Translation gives CASSLVGAANQPQHF.

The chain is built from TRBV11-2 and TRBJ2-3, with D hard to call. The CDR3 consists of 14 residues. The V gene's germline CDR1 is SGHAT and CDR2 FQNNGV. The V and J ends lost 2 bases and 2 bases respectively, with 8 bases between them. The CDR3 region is CASSLWPITDTQYF. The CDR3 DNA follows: TGTGCCAGCAGCTTATGGCCGATCACAGATACGCAGTATTTT.

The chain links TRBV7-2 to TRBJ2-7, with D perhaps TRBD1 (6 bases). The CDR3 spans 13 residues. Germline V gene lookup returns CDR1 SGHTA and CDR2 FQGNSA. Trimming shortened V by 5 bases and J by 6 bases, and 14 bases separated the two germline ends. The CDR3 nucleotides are TGTGCCAGCAGCCCACAGGGACCCCTCGAGCAGTACTTC. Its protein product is CASSPQGPLEQYF.

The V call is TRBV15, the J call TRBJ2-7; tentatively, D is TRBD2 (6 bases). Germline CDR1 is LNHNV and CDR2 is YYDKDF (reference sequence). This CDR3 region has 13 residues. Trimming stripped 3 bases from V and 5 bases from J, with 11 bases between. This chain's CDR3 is CATSRTSSHEQYF. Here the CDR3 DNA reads TGTGCCACCAGCAGGACTAGTAGCCACGAGCAGTACTTC.

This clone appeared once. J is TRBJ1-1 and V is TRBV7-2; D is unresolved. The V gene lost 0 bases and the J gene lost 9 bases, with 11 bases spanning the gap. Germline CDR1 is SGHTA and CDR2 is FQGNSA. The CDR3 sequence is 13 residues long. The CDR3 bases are TGTGCCAGCAGCTTAGCCGGCGATCTCCAAGCTTTCTTT. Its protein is CASSLAGDLQAFF.

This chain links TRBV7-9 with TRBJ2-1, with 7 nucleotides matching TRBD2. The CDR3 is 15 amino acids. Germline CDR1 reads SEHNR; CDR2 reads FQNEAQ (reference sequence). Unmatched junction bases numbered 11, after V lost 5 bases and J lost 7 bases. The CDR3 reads CASSVTGTTNNEQFF. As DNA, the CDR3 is TGTGCCAGCAGCGTCACCGGGACTACTAATAATGAGCAGTTCTTC.

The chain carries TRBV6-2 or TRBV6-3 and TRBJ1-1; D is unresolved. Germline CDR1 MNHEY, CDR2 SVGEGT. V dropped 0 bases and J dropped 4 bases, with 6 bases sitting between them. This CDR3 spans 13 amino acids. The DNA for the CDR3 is TGTGCCAGCAGTTACTCCGGGAGCACTGAAGCTTTCTTT. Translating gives CASSYSGSTEAFF.

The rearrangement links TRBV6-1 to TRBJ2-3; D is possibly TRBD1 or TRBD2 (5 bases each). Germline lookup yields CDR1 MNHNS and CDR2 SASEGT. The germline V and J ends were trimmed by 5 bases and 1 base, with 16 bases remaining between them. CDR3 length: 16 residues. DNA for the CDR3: TGTGCCAGCAGTCAAGGTTGGGGGTCAGGCACAGATACGCAGTATTTT. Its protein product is CASSQGWGSGTDTQYF.

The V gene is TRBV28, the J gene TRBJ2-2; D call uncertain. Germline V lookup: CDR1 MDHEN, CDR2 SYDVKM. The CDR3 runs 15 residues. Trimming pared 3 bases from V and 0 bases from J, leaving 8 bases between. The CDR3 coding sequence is TGTGCCAGCAGTTTGGGCACAGCGAACACCGGGGAGCTGTTTTTT. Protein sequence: CASSLGTANTGELFF.

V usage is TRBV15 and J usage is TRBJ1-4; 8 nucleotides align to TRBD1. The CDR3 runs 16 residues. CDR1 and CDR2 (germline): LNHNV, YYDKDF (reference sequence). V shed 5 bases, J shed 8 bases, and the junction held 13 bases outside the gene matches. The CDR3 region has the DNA TGTGCCACCAGCGGAAGGATCGGACAGGGAGACGAAAAACTGTTTTTT. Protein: CATSGRIGQGDEKLFF. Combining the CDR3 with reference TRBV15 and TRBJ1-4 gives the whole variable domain DAMVIQNPRYQVTQFGKPVTLSCSQTLNHNVMYWYQQKSSQAPKLLFHYYDKDFNNEADTPDNFQSRRPNTSFCFLDIRSPGLGDTAMYLCATSGRIGQGDEKLFFGSGTQLSVL.

The CDR3 here is CATNEPGSAGNTIYF. Here the CDR3 DNA reads TGTGCCACCAACGAACCAGGGAGTGCCGGAAACACCATATATTTT. This rearrangement joins TRBV24-1 to TRBJ1-3, with TRBD1 as a possible D gene (5 bases). Trimming took off 8 bases at V and 4 bases at J, with 17 bases between the two ends. The CDR3 consists of 15 residues. The germline gives CDR1 KGHDR, CDR2 SFDVKD.

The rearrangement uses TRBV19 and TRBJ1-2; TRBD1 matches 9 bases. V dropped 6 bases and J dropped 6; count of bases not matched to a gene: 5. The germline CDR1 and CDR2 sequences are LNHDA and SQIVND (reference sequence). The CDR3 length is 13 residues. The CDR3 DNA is TGTGCCAGTAGCTCACAGGGGGCAGATGGCTACACCTTC. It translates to CASSSQGADGYTF.

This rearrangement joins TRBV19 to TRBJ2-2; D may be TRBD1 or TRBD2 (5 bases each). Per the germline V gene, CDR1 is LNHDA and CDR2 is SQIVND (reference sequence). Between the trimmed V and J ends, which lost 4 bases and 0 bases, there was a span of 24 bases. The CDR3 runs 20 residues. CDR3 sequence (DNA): TGTGCCAGTAGTACCTGGGGGAGACTTATGGGAGCCTCGAACACCGGGGAGCTGTTTTTT. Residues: CASSTWGRLMGASNTGELFF.

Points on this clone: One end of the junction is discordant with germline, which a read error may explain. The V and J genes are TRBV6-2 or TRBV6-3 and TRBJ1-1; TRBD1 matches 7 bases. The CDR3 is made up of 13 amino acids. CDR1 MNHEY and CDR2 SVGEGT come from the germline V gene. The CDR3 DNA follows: TGTGCCGGCAGTGGGGACAGCAACACTGAAGCTTTCTTT. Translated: CAGSGDSNTEAFF.

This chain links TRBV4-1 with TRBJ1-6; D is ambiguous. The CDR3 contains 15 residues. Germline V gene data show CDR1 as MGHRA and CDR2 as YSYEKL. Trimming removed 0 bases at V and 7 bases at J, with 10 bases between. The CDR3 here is CASSQEGLGNSPLHF. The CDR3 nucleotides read TGCGCCAGCAGCCAAGAAGGTCTGGGAAATTCACCCCTCCACTTT.

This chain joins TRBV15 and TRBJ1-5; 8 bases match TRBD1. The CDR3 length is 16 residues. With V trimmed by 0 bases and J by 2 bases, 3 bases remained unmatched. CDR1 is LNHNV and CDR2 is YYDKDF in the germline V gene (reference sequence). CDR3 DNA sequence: TGTGCCACCAGCAGAGATGAGGACAGGGGCAATCAGCCCCAGCATTTT. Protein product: CATSRDEDRGNQPQHF. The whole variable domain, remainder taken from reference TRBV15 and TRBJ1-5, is DAMVIQNPRYQVTQFGKPVTLSCSQTLNHNVMYWYQQKSSQAPKLLFHYYDKDFNNEADTPDNFQSRRPNTSFCFLDIRSPGLGDTAMYLCATSRDEDRGNQPQHFGDGTRLSIL.

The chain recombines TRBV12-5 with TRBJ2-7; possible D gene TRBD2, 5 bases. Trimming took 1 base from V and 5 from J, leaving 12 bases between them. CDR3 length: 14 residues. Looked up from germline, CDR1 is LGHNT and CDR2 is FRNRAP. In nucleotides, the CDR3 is TGTGCTAGTGGTTTGGGGACTCTAATGCACGAGCAGTACTTC. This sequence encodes CASGLGTLMHEQYF.

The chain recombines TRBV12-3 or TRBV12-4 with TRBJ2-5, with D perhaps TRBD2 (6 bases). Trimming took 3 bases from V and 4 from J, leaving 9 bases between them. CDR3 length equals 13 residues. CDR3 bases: TGTGCCAGCAGTTTGAGGGACTTAGAGACCCAGTACTTC. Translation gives CASSLRDLETQYF.

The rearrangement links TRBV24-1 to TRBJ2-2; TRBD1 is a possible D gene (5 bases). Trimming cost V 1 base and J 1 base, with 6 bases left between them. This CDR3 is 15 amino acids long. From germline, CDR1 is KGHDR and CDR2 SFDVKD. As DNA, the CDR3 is TGTGCCACCAGTGATTTACAGGAGAACACCGGGGAGCTGTTTTTT. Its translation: CATSDLQENTGELFF.

The CDR3 nucleotides read TGTGCCAGTAATCTCGGGAACACTGAAGCTTTCTTT. Amino acids: CASNLGNTEAFF. V is TRBV19 and J is TRBJ1-1; D not certain. Germline V gene sequence: CDR1 LNHDA, CDR2 SQIVND (reference sequence). The CDR3 runs to 12 residues. Between the trimmed V and J ends, which lost 7 bases and 1 base, there was a span of 7 bases. The whole variable domain, filled in from reference TRBV19 and TRBJ1-1, reads DGGITQSPKYLFRKEGQNVTLSCEQNLNHDAMYWYRQDPGQGLRLIYYSQIVNDFQKGDIAEGYSVSREKKESFPLTVTSAQKNPTAFYLCASNLGNTEAFFGQGTRLTVV.

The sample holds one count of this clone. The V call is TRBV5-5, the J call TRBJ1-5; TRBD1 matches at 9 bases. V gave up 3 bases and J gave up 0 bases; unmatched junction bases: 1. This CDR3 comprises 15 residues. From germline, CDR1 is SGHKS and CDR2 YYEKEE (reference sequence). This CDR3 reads CASSWTGDSNQPQHF. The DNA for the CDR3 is TGTGCCAGCAGCTGGACAGGGGATAGCAATCAGCCCCAGCATTTT.